The 20 T cell receptor beta chains listed next were all sequenced from one sample in a study of post-analysis software for immune sequencing data. Study-level results: A few TRBV segments occurring more often in patients than controls included TRBV5-6, TRBV5-1 and TRBV20-1.

Their antigen targets remain unknown. Libraries were made from TCR beta cDNA, and they carried unique molecular identifiers. TCRdb processed the PCR reads anew with MiXCR; each CDR3 protein has one entry. Of 650,000 to 850,000 distinct CDR3 sequences in the sample, about half were seen once. Material for sequencing was blood. The receptors were gathered from a girl aged 10 to 17 with multiple sclerosis.

This clonotype was seen more than once but under ten times. The J gene is TRBJ2-7, the V gene TRBV4-2; D is unresolved. Germline V gives CDR1 LGHNA, CDR2 YNFKEQ. The CDR3 consists of 14 residues. Trimming cost V 1 base and J 3 bases, with 10 bases left between them. The CDR3 loop is CASSQGSLFYEQYF. In nucleotides, the CDR3 is TGTGCCAGCAGCCAAGGCTCACTGTTCTACGAGCAGTACTTC.

This clonotype was found a few times. The gene calls are TRBV6-5 and TRBJ1-1, with TRBD1 matching 7 bases. Germline lookup yields CDR1 MNHEY and CDR2 SVGAGI. CDR3 size: 16 residues. Germline trimming cut 2 bases from V and 0 bases from J; bases unmatched to any gene: 6. CDR3 region: CASSYGTGQLNTEAFF. The CDR3 nucleotides are TGTGCCAGCAGTTACGGCACGGGACAGCTGAACACTGAAGCTTTCTTT.

This clonotype was observed a handful of times. The genes are TRBV6-2 or TRBV6-3 and TRBJ2-1; the D is unclear. Trimming removed 0 bases at V and 3 bases at J, with 6 bases between. CDR3 size: 14 residues. CDR1 is MNHEY, CDR2 SVGEGT, per germline. CDR3 amino acids: CASSYSPSYNEQFF. CDR3 in DNA: TGTGCCAGCAGTTACTCTCCTAGCTACAATGAGCAGTTCTTC.

This clonotype was recorded a few times. This sequence joins TRBV6-2 or TRBV6-3 and TRBJ2-7; a possible D gene is TRBD1 (5 bases). CDR3 length: 16 residues. V was cut by 6 bases and J by 0 bases, with 18 bases left in between. Germline lookup yields CDR1 MNHEY and CDR2 SVGEGT. CDR3 region: CASSQVDSANSYEQYF. The DNA for the CDR3 is TGTGCCAGCAGCCAAGTCGACAGCGCCAACTCCTACGAGCAGTACTTC.

This clonotype showed up just a few times. The V and J genes are TRBV7-2 and TRBJ1-2, with unresolved D. With 3 bases removed from V and 4 bases from J, the gap between germline ends came to 12 bases. The CDR3 is made up of 14 amino acids. Germline-derived CDR1 and CDR2 are SGHTA and FQGNSA. The CDR3, as DNA: TGTGCCAGCAGCTTGTTGCGGCAGACCTATGGCTACACCTTC. This gives the protein CASSLLRQTYGYTF.

This clonotype was seen more than once but under ten times. CDR3 in amino acids: CASSVGSSSYNSPLHF. CDR3 coding DNA: TGTGCCAGCAGCGTAGGGTCGAGCTCCTATAATTCACCCCTCCACTTT. V is TRBV9 and J is TRBJ1-6; D remains unclear. CDR1 SGDLS and CDR2 YYNGEE come from the germline V gene. Trimming removed 0 bases from V and 0 bases from J, with 7 bases in between. The CDR3 extends over 16 amino acids.

The chain joins TRBV10-1 to TRBJ2-3; D gene ambiguous. This CDR3 has 16 amino acids. The V end was cut by 1 base, the J end by 0 bases, with 11 bases between. The germline gives CDR1 WNHNN, CDR2 SYGVQD (reference sequence). This CDR3 reads CASSEFSPLSTDTQYF. CDR3 in DNA: TGCGCCAGCAGTGAGTTTAGCCCCTTGAGCACAGATACGCAGTATTTT.

J is TRBJ2-7 and V is TRBV12-3 or TRBV12-4; 8 bases match TRBD1. This CDR3 is 14 amino acids long. The J segment lost 2 bases and the V segment lost 6 bases, leaving 6 bases of the junction unmatched. In nucleotides, the CDR3 is TGTGCCAGCAGACGTGGACAGGGACCCTACGAGCAGTACTTC. Translating it yields CASRRGQGPYEQYF.

This clonotype showed up just a few times. V gene TRBV20-1 combines with J gene TRBJ2-3, with 8 bases lining up with TRBD2. Germline CDR1 DFQATT, CDR2 SNEGSKA (reference sequence). Trimming removed 2 bases from V and 2 bases from J; junction bases left unmatched: 6. This CDR3 has 15 amino acids. CDR3 coding DNA: TGCAGTGCTAGAAAGGTAGCGGGGAACACAGATACGCAGTATTTT. Translating it yields CSARKVAGNTDTQYF.

This clonotype was found many times. The chain combines TRBV10-2 with TRBJ2-1; 12 nucleotides line up with TRBD2. CDR1 and CDR2 from the germline V gene are WSHSY and SAAADI. Trimming at V came to 4 bases and at J to 6 bases, leaving 1 base not matched to a gene. The CDR3 is 14 residues long. CDR3 sequence (DNA): TGCGCCAGCAGTGGGGGACTAGCGGGCAATGAGCAGTTCTTC. Translated, it gives CASSGGLAGNEQFF.

The CDR3 region is CASSSQRLYEQYF. Here the CDR3 DNA reads TGTGCCAGCAGTTCGCAACGCCTCTACGAGCAGTACTTC. V is TRBV27 and J is TRBJ2-7; D not resolved. The CDR3 runs 13 residues. The germline V gene has CDR1 MNHEY and CDR2 SMNVEV (reference sequence). The V gene lost 4 bases and the J gene lost 3 bases, with 10 bases spanning the gap.

CDR3 protein: CASSQARSFYEQYF. The CDR3 DNA follows: TGTGCCAGCAGCCAAGCGAGATCTTTCTACGAGCAGTACTTC. This chain connects TRBV3-1 to TRBJ2-4; no definite D call. Near its end, the DNA agrees better with TRBJ2-7, so the J call may be wrong. This CDR3 has 14 amino acids. Germline V gene data show CDR1 as LGHDT and CDR2 as YNNKEL (reference sequence).

The chain uses TRBV29-1 and TRBJ2-1; 8 nucleotides line up with TRBD2. V lost 7 bases and J lost 5; bases outside the gene matches: 4. CDR3 length equals 12 residues. From germline, CDR1 is SQVTM and CDR2 ANQGSEA. The CDR3 DNA follows: TGCAGCGCCCTAGCGGGTGACAATGAGCAGTTCTTC. This sequence encodes CSALAGDNEQFF.

V and J are TRBV27 and TRBJ2-1, with a possible D match to TRBD1 (6 bases). Germline V CDR1 and CDR2: MNHEY, SMNVEV (reference sequence). The CDR3 is made up of 18 amino acids. The V and J ends lost 2 bases and 8 bases respectively, with 25 bases between them. DNA for the CDR3: TGTGCCAGCAGTTTAATCATCGTTAGGGGGACCCCTTCGGATGAGCAGTTCTTC. Translation: CASSLIIVRGTPSDEQFF.

In this sample, this clonotype turned up a few times. J is TRBJ1-5 and V is TRBV7-2; TRBD1 agrees at 7 bases. Trimming removed 6 bases from V and 3 bases from J; junction bases left unmatched: 8. The germline CDR1 and CDR2 sequences are SGHTA and FQGNSA. CDR3 length: 15 residues. The CDR3 is CASSLTGSFNQPQHF. The CDR3 DNA is TGTGCCAGCAGTTTGACAGGGTCCTTCAATCAGCCCCAGCATTTT.

This clonotype came up a few times. CDR3 protein: CSVEDLGLAGVPLTDTQYF. The CDR3 coding sequence is TGCAGCGTTGAAGACTTAGGACTAGCGGGAGTCCCACTCACAGATACGCAGTATTTT. The chain joins TRBV29-1 to TRBJ2-3; 13 positions match TRBD2. The CDR3 runs to 19 residues. In germline, CDR1 is SQVTM, CDR2 ANQGSEA. After removal of 0 bases from V and 2 bases from J, the junction contained 11 bases not matched to a gene.

J is TRBJ1-4 and V is TRBV20-1; D not resolved. Per germline, CDR1 DFQATT and CDR2 SNEGSKA (reference sequence). The CDR3 spans 13 residues. CDR3 bases: TGCAGCCCGTGGGCGGCCTCTAATGAAAAACTGTTTTTT. Its translation: CSPWAASNEKLFF.

The chain recombines TRBV25-1 with TRBJ2-4, with a possible D match to TRBD2 (6 bases). The V gene's germline CDR1 is MGHDK and CDR2 SYGVNS. V gave up 0 bases and J gave up 1 base, with 7 bases separating them. This CDR3 is 15 amino acids long. CDR3 loop: CASSEYGGAKNIQYF. Here the CDR3 DNA reads TGTGCCAGCAGTGAATATGGGGGGGCCAAAAACATTCAGTACTTC.

This sequence joins TRBV6-5 and TRBJ2-5, with D maybe TRBD1 (5 bases). CDR1 and CDR2 from the germline V gene are MNHEY and SVGAGI. This CDR3 has 18 residues. The V end lost 2 bases, the J end lost 5 bases, and 24 bases lay between the germline ends. The CDR3 loop reads CASSYPLPSDNQGETQYF. The CDR3 DNA reads TGTGCCAGCAGTTACCCCCTACCATCGGACAACCAAGGGGAGACCCAGTACTTC.

The V call is TRBV4-3, the J call TRBJ1-5, with D perhaps matching TRBD1 (6 bases). Trimming stripped 0 bases from V and 5 bases from J, with 17 bases between. The CDR3 is 17 amino acids. CDR1 is LGHNA, CDR2 YSLEER, per germline. The CDR3 is CASSQDYYRDLDQPQHF. CDR3 bases: TGCGCCAGCAGCCAAGATTATTACAGGGATTTGGATCAGCCCCAGCATTTT.